This TCR beta chain was obtained from a study of cytomegalovirus exposure and HLA in healthy donors. Study-wide background: The platform used for the roughly 130 validation repertoires matched that of the roughly 720 first-cohort repertoires, a later analysis reported.

In the case of this clone: Its antigen remains unknown.

Study findings and constraints: The authors enumerated under 200 TCR beta chains as linked to cytomegalovirus. Most observed TCR sequences were rare, whereas some public TCRs were detected in many donors.

Trimming stripped 8 bases from V and 0 bases from J, with 13 bases between. The CDR3 loop spans 14 amino acids. The V gene's germline CDR1 is ENHRY and CDR2 SYGVKD. Assay: immunoSEQ multiplex PCR; the TCRdb copy retains only in-frame clones and omits some. The table includes some 77,000 clones, about 94% detected once. Sample: PBMCs. The sequence was obtained from a man in his late teens or twenties in good health and CMV-seropositive. The chain has TRBV10-3 and TRBJ2-5; D is possibly TRBD2 (5 bases). The CDR3, as DNA: TGTGCCATCCGGGGAGATCCGTACCAAGAGACCCAGTACTTC. Protein: CAIRGDPYQETQYF.